The 22 T cell receptor beta chains in this list originate from one sample, sequenced in a study of blood T cell repertoires in COVID-19. Profiling relied on immunoSEQ multiplex PCR, and the TCRdb table lists in-frame clones only, not all of them. This sample carries over 45,000 clones, roughly 85% of them seen once, and the ten largest clones take around 3.2%. The sequenced sample was peripheral blood. These receptors were obtained from a woman at least 80 years old with acute or convalescent COVID-19.

V and J are TRBV19 and TRBJ1-5, with D possibly TRBD1 on 6 matching bases. V was cut by 7 bases and J by 1 base, with 14 bases left in between. The germline V gene encodes CDR1 LNHDA and CDR2 SQIVND (reference sequence). The CDR3 contains 15 residues. CDR3 region: CASNPTGSSNQPQHF. CDR3 nucleotides: TGTGCCAGTAACCCTACAGGGTCAAGCAATCAGCCCCAGCATTTT. Based on the CDR3 plus reference TRBV19 and TRBJ1-5, the full variable domain is DGGITQSPKYLFRKEGQNVTLSCEQNLNHDAMYWYRQDPGQGLRLIYYSQIVNDFQKGDIAEGYSVSREKKESFPLTVTSAQKNPTAFYLCASNPTGSSNQPQHFGDGTRLSIL.

The rearrangement joins TRBV9 to TRBJ2-3; 13 nucleotides line up with TRBD2. CDR3 size: 18 residues. Germline assignment: CDR1 SGDLS and CDR2 YYNGEE. Losses at the gene ends were 0 bases for V and 3 bases for J; bases not matched to a gene: 7. CDR3 sequence: CASSVGLAGGRLTDTQYF. CDR3 in DNA: TGTGCCAGCAGCGTAGGACTAGCGGGGGGCCGCCTAACAGATACGCAGTATTTT.

The chain has TRBV11-2 and TRBJ1-1; D unclear. CDR3 length: 11 amino acids. The V end lost 7 bases, the J end lost 9 bases, and 12 bases lay between the germline ends. The germline V gene encodes CDR1 SGHAT and CDR2 FQNNGV. The CDR3 region has the DNA TGTGCCAGCACTCCCGCACTGAAAGCTTTCTTT. Translating it yields CASTPALKAFF.

The rearrangement links TRBV11-3 to TRBJ2-1; D is possibly TRBD1 (6 bases). V lost 0 bases and J lost 7, with 13 bases in between. CDR3 size: 15 residues. Germline CDR1 SGHNT, CDR2 YENEEA. The CDR3 sequence is CASSLDSQGWNEQFF. The CDR3 DNA sequence: TGTGCCAGCAGCTTAGATAGCCAGGGGTGGAATGAGCAGTTCTTC.

CDR3 bases: TGTGCCAGCAGTTACAACAGGGGGGATGGCTACACCTTC. Translated, it gives CASSYNRGDGYTF. The V call is TRBV6-6, the J call TRBJ1-2; 8 nucleotides align to TRBD1. The germline V gene encodes CDR1 MNHNY and CDR2 SVGAGI (reference sequence). With V trimmed by 2 bases and J by 6 bases, 2 bases remained unmatched. There are 13 residues in the CDR3.

The chain has TRBV7-6 and TRBJ2-3; the D is unclear. The CDR3 is made up of 17 amino acids. Looked up from germline, CDR1 is SGHVS and CDR2 is FNYEAQ. V gave up 5 bases and J gave up 5 bases, with 23 bases separating them. The CDR3 loop reads CASSPRPESYLQDTQYF. In nucleotides, the CDR3 is TGTGCCAGCAGCCCCAGGCCCGAATCCTACCTACAAGATACGCAGTATTTT.

This chain uses TRBV11-2 with TRBJ2-3; no reliable D call. V lost 4 bases and J lost 0, with 11 bases in between. The CDR3 spans 15 residues. The germline gives CDR1 SGHAT, CDR2 FQNNGV. CDR3 in amino acids: CASSSQTRSTDTQYF. The CDR3 DNA is TGTGCCAGCAGCTCCCAGACACGAAGCACAGATACGCAGTATTTT.

The rearrangement uses TRBV25-1 and TRBJ1-1; D may be TRBD1 (5 bases). There are 12 residues in the CDR3. V was clipped by 7 bases and J by 8 bases, with 14 bases between them. The germline V gene has CDR1 MGHDK and CDR2 SYGVNS. The CDR3, as DNA: TGTGCCAGCACCGAAAATGGGGGGGAAGCTTTCTTT. It specifies CASTENGGEAFF. Full variable domain (rest looked up from reference TRBV25-1 and TRBJ1-1): EADIYQTPRYLVIGTGKKITLECSQTMGHDKMYWYQQDPGMELHLIHYSYGVNSTEKGDLSSESTVSRIRTEHFPLTLESARPSHTSQYLCASTENGGEAFFGQGTRLTVV.

The chain uses TRBV11-2 and TRBJ1-2, with 8 bases aligning to TRBD1. Germline CDR1 SGHAT, CDR2 FQNNGV. V lost 5 bases to trimming and J lost 3 bases; unmatched junction nucleotides: 8. CDR3 length: 15 amino acids. In DNA form, the CDR3 reads TGTGCCAGCAGCCTCAGGGGGCGCAATGACTATGGCTACACCTTC. It encodes CASSLRGRNDYGYTF. Together with reference TRBV11-2 and TRBJ1-2, the CDR3 gives the full variable domain: EAGVAQSPRYKIIEKRQSVAFWCNPISGHATLYWYQQILGQGPKLLIQFQNNGVVDDSQLPKDRFSAERLKGVDSTLKIQPAKLEDSAVYLCASSLRGRNDYGYTFGSGTRLTVV.

The J gene is TRBJ2-3, the V gene TRBV6-1; weak D call: TRBD2 (7 bases). There are 15 residues in the CDR3. CDR1 is MNHNS, CDR2 SASEGT, per germline. Trimming left V 1 base short and J 5 bases short, with 13 bases between. The CDR3 nucleotides are TGTGCCAGCAGTGAAGGGGGGGGCGGGGGAGATACGCAGTATTTT. It specifies CASSEGGGGGDTQYF.

The J gene is TRBJ2-1, the V gene TRBV7-2; 8 nucleotides agree with TRBD2. This CDR3 region has 13 residues. Losses at the gene ends were 7 bases for V and 7 bases for J; bases not matched to a gene: 6. The V gene's germline CDR1 is SGHTA and CDR2 FQGNSA. The CDR3 protein is CASKSGGGNEQFF. In DNA form, the CDR3 reads TGTGCCAGCAAAAGCGGGGGCGGGAATGAGCAGTTCTTC.

The table lists this clone with a few counts. The chain is built from TRBV19 and TRBJ2-2; D perhaps matches TRBD2 (6 bases). The CDR3 is made up of 14 amino acids. Trimming pared 7 bases from V and 7 bases from J, leaving 16 bases between. CDR1 and CDR2 from the germline V gene are LNHDA and SQIVND (reference sequence). In DNA, the CDR3 is TGTGCCAGTACCATAGACCGGGGGAGCGGGGAGCTGTTTTTT. This gives the protein CASTIDRGSGELFF. The complete variable domain, with remaining parts taken from reference TRBV19 and TRBJ2-2, reads DGGITQSPKYLFRKEGQNVTLSCEQNLNHDAMYWYRQDPGQGLRLIYYSQIVNDFQKGDIAEGYSVSREKKESFPLTVTSAQKNPTAFYLCASTIDRGSGELFFGEGSRLTVL.

The rearrangement links TRBV25-1 to TRBJ1-5; D gene uncertain. CDR3 length: 14 residues. Trimming took 6 bases from V and 3 from J, leaving 12 bases between them. Germline loops: CDR1 MGHDK, CDR2 SYGVNS. This CDR3 is CASRQRGFNQPQHF. For the CDR3, the DNA is TGTGCCAGCAGGCAAAGAGGGTTCAATCAGCCCCAGCATTTT.

The V and J genes are TRBV5-6 and TRBJ1-4, with D possibly TRBD1 on 5 matching bases. This CDR3 contains 15 residues. Trimming stripped 4 bases from V and 4 bases from J, with 14 bases between. In germline, CDR1 is SGHDT, CDR2 YYEEEE. This CDR3 is CASSPWGLYNEKLFF. The CDR3 DNA reads TGTGCCAGCAGCCCTTGGGGACTTTATAATGAAAAACTGTTTTTT.

V gene TRBV7-2 combines with J gene TRBJ2-1; 10 bases are a match to TRBD2. Per the germline V gene, CDR1 is SGHTA and CDR2 is FQGNSA. After removal of 4 bases from V and 7 bases from J, the junction contained 7 bases not matched to a gene. The CDR3 length is 15 residues. DNA of the CDR3: TGTGCCAGCAGCTCCTCGAGCGGGGGGGTTAATGAGCAGTTCTTC. This encodes CASSSSSGGVNEQFF. Based on the CDR3 plus reference TRBV7-2 and TRBJ2-1, the full variable domain is GAGVSQSPSNKVTEKGKDVELRCDPISGHTALYWYRQSLGQGLEFLIYFQGNSAPDKSGLPSDRFSAERTGGSVSTLTIQRTQQEDSAVYLCASSSSSGGVNEQFFGPGTRLTVL.

This chain uses TRBV3-1 (or the pseudogene TRBV3-2) with TRBJ1-1; the D gene is possibly TRBD1 (6 bases). Germline V gene sequence: CDR1 LGHDT, CDR2 YNNKEL (reference sequence). The CDR3 loop spans 15 amino acids. The V end lost 1 base, the J end lost 0 bases, and 9 bases lay between the germline ends. CDR3 amino acids: CASSQGTGLNTEAFF. The CDR3 DNA is TGTGCCAGCAGCCAAGGTACAGGGTTGAACACTGAAGCTTTCTTT.

The chain links TRBV5-1 to TRBJ1-3; weak D call: TRBD1 (6 bases). V shed 0 bases and J shed 0 bases, with 13 bases lying between them. The CDR3 runs to 17 residues. Germline CDR1 SGHRS, CDR2 YFSETQ. The CDR3 DNA is TGCGCCAGCAGCTTGGAGGGGGTCCTATTCTCTGGAAACACCATATATTTT. Translated: CASSLEGVLFSGNTIYF.

This clone was picked up a small number of times. The rearrangement links TRBV3-1 (or the pseudogene TRBV3-2) to TRBJ1-6; no clear D. V was pared by 1 base and J by 10 bases, with 14 bases between. This CDR3 is built from 15 residues. Germline loops: CDR1 LGHDT, CDR2 YNNKEL (reference sequence). The CDR3 protein is CASSQVTGSESPLHF. CDR3 DNA sequence: TGTGCCAGCAGCCAAGTTACGGGGTCGGAATCACCCCTCCACTTT.

The chain links TRBV19 to TRBJ1-2; 7 nucleotides match TRBD1. Looked up from germline, CDR1 is LNHDA and CDR2 is SQIVND (reference sequence). This CDR3 is 13 amino acids long. Unmatched junction bases numbered 4, after V lost 6 bases and J lost 3 bases. This CDR3 is CASRRTGDYGYTF. The CDR3, as DNA: TGTGCCAGTAGGAGGACAGGAGACTATGGCTACACCTTC.

CDR3 coding DNA: TGTGCCAGCAGCCAGCGAACAGGGTTTGCTTCACCCCTCCACTTT. It codes for CASSQRTGFASPLHF. The chain recombines TRBV5-6 with TRBJ1-6; possible D gene TRBD1, 6 bases. The CDR3 has 15 amino acids. The ends were cut back, 4 bases at V and 9 bases at J, with 17 bases in the middle. CDR1 and CDR2 from the germline V gene are SGHDT and YYEEEE.

V gene TRBV5-1 combines with J gene TRBJ2-1, with 11 bases matching TRBD2. Germline CDR1 and CDR2: SGHRS and YFSETQ. V gave up 4 bases and J gave up 8 bases; unmatched junction bases: 8. CDR3 length: 15 residues. The CDR3 DNA reads as TGCGCCAGCAGCCAAACTAGCGGGGGTGTTTATGAGCAGTTCTTC. It yields the protein CASSQTSGGVYEQFF.

V is TRBV30 and J is TRBJ1-2; D is perhaps TRBD1 (6 bases). Trimming left V 2 bases short and J 8 bases short, with 15 bases between. The length of the CDR3 is 13 residues. CDR1 is GTSNPN and CDR2 is SVGIG in the germline V gene (reference sequence). This chain's CDR3 is CAWSRDRPRGYTF. As DNA, the CDR3 is TGTGCCTGGAGTCGCGACAGGCCCAGGGGCTACACCTTC.